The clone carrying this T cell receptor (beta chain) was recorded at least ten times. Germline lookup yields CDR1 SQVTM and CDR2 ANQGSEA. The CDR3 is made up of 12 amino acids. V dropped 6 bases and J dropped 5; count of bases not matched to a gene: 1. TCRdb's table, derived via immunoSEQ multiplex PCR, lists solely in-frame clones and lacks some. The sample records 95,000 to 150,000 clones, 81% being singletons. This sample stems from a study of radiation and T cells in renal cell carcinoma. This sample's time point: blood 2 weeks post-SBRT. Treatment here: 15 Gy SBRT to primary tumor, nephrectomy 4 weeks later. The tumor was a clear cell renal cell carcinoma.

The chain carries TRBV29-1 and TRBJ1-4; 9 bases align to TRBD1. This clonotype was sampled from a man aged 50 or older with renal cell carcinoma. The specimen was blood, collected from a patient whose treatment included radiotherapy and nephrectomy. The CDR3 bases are TGCAGCGTGACAGGGGGAAATGAAAAACTGTTTTTT. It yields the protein CSVTGGNEKLFF.